This TCR beta chain was sequenced during a study of cytomegalovirus exposure and HLA in healthy donors (dated by TCRdb to about 2017). Regarding the study in general: According to an earlier analysis of 587 of the donors, about 179 million T cells yielded over 100 million unique TCR beta sequences and about 300 Gb of sequence data. Along with the roughly 610-subject first cohort, a separate validation cohort of over a hundred different subjects was used. The study was designed to test whether signatures of past pathogen exposure could be identified by cataloging public T cell receptors. On average, roughly 240,000 unique TCR beta nucleotide sequences were sequenced per donor among a few hundred genotyped donors of the cohort, with roughly 20% of those sequences being non-productive. A later analysis re-examined previously published TCR beta repertoires from more than 650 donors and added high-resolution HLA genotyping to investigate patterns of TCR occurrence. Roughly five DR-DQ haplotypes were treated as single units for association and clustering because of strong linkage in the cohort. Alongside the repertoire data, information on donor age, sex, ethnicity and CMV serostatus was compiled. Rather than drawing on any new phenotypic data, the later analysis identified candidate immune exposures from TCR beta sequences and the way those sequences occurred across donors. To predict cytomegalovirus infection status, the study brought together high-throughput TCR immunosequencing, statistical association of individual TCRs with disease status, and machine learning. Typing coverage varied by locus: about 629-630 donors for A, B, C, DRB1 and DQB1; approximately 500 for DQA1; over 600 for DPA1; roughly 450 for DPB1. Both class I and class II loci were covered by HLA typing, at four-digit resolution. All discovery cohort repertoires had been generated on a single sequencing platform. The study profiled the T cell repertoires of hundreds of subjects by immunosequencing and related them to cytomegalovirus serostatus. An early release covering 500 to 750 HLA-typed donors comprised about 300 gigabases of sequencing data and around 86 million unique TCR sequences. Of the 300 to 400 genotyped donors, 65% to 90% fell in the genetic ancestry cluster associated with self-reported Caucasian donors. In a later genetic analysis, genome-wide SNP genotypes for about three fifths of the 666 donors were used, and that subset was treated as a discovery cohort. An earlier analysis of around 640 of the donors used high-throughput TCR beta sequencing to judge whether each TCR beta V gene segment behaved as functional or pseudogenic. What the authors observed across the whole study: Immune exposure information for the cohort was limited to CMV serostatus. A later analysis reported that several top co-occurrence clusters appeared linked to parvovirus B19, influenza, CMV and Epstein-Barr virus. Because the 87-base-pair reads could not distinguish some IMGT-functional V segments, including TRBV6-2 and TRBV6-3, those segments were excluded. The study listed approximately 150 TCR beta chains as associated with cytomegalovirus. An earlier analysis of approximately 530 of the donors showed that most TCR beta V segments appeared in productive rearrangements either about 87% or about 30% of the time, which broadly matched IMGT annotations. In a later analysis, most CMV-associated TCR beta chains were found to appear HLA-restricted, with HLA associations seemingly driven largely by CMV exposure. Strong co-occurrence of HLA alleles, especially DR and DQ, made assigning TCR associations to individual alleles difficult. A later analysis found that TCR association rates varied across HLA loci, with DRB1 alleles showing the most associated TCRs and HLA-C alleles the fewest. In vitro tests confirmed that a few of the cytomegalovirus-associated TCR beta chains recognize cytomegalovirus antigens. A cluster of highly shared sequence variants was judged likely to represent a technical artifact of the sequencing pipeline. Because counts were too low, seventeen rarely observed V segments, including chromosome 9 orphons, were excluded from the earlier analysis of some 590 of the donors. A later genetic analysis reported fewer N-insertions in productive TCRs among donors in an Asian-associated ancestry cluster than the roughly 620-donor mean. The presence/absence analyses assumed that sequencing depth was roughly uniform across donors, and that assumption may not be true. The classifier was reported to diagnose cytomegalovirus status with high specificity and sensitivity in both the original cohort and the validation cohort. Linkage disequilibrium might explain the correlated functional status among segregating V segments, but an unknown experimental factor could not be excluded. At a false discovery rate of 0.05, a later analysis linked around 15,000 TCR beta sequences to specific HLA alleles. A further reported finding was that TCR beta sequences accurately predicted the HLA-A and HLA-B alleles for most subjects in the first cohort. Across donors, most TCR sequences were observed very rarely, whereas some public TCRs were present in many individuals. Only TCR beta chains were sequenced in this cohort, and the absence of alpha or paired-chain data limited detectable features. In a later analysis, HLA-associated TCR beta chains showed more clonal expansion and lower generation probabilities than non-associated chains that were equally common. An association between a missense DCLRE1C variant and V-gene and J-gene trimming of TCR beta chains was found in a later genetic analysis and replicated in an independent cohort. HLA typing was unavailable for some donors at each locus, so association tests used only the typed subset. It was suggested by the authors that the approach could potentially be generalized to other disease states and immunological phenotypes.

The cohort was made up of roughly 670 healthy bone marrow donors. At the time of sampling, all cohort members were nominally healthy, though unrecorded immune exposures were likely present. The donor was CMV seronegative and belonged to the group of over 300 seronegative cohort members. Each donor provided a peripheral blood sample, and peripheral blood mononuclear cells were used for TCR beta sequencing. Genomic DNA was extracted from the blood cell samples with the Qiagen DNeasy Blood Extraction Kit. To note about this clone: Its antigen is unknown. Base qualities are not provided; no much larger clone lies one nucleotide away.

The CDR3 starts with the cysteine, ends with the phenylalanine, and has 14 residues. The entry retains the CDR3 DNA only, 42 bases that are in frame from base 1. Based on the germline V gene (reference sequence), the CDR1 and CDR2 sequences are WNHNN and SYGVQD. The junction shows trimming of 3 bases on V and 2 bases on J, and the gene matches do not reach 4 bases of it. The library came from the immunoSEQ multiplex PCR assay. The multiplex PCR relied on a mix of 60 forward primers for TCR Vbeta segments and 13 reverse primers for TCR Jbeta segments. The CDR3 region of rearranged TCR beta genes was amplified from genomic DNA by a multiplex PCR assay. The amplified TCR beta libraries were sequenced on the Illumina HiSeq System as 87-base-pair reads. The authors' pipeline ran thus. Across the roughly 700 repertoires, a later analysis counted tens of millions of unique TCR beta chains, some 11 million of which were shared by at least two donors. Raw reads were error-corrected and collapsed into unique sequences with a nearest-neighbor algorithm that merged closely related sequences to remove PCR and sequencing errors. Alignment of CDR3 sequences to IMGT reference sequences was used to assign V, D and J gene segments. For a sequence to be retained, at least a six-nucleotide match to both a V gene segment and a J gene segment was required. Rearrangements were called productive when the CDR3 lacked stop codons and stayed in frame with V and J; all others were non-productive. CDR3 was defined according to IMGT convention as the region running from the second conserved V-encoded cysteine to the conserved J-encoded phenylalanine. In an earlier analysis of around 640 of the donors, sequences lacking an unambiguous match to a single V gene segment were excluded. In an earlier analysis of more than 500 of the donors, a V segment was called functional when productive rearrangements were above 56.7%, and segregating when the standard deviation between donors exceeded 5%. To diagnose cytomegalovirus status from the catalog of TCR beta chain sequences, a statistical classification framework was built. V and J gene assignment, in a later analysis, came from comparing TCR nucleotide sequences with IMGT/GENE-DB human TR gene sequences. The TCRdist pipeline was used in a later analysis to assign CDR3 sequences and most-parsimonious VDJ recombination scenarios. In a later analysis, every TCR beta chain was defined by the combination of its CDR3 amino acid sequence and its V-gene family, and reads without a unique V-gene family were dropped. A later analysis removed 592 highly shared, low-generation-probability nucleotide sequences to deal with suspected cross-contamination and a sequencing artifact. In a later analysis, a clonal expansion index for each public chain was calculated from normalized within-repertoire ranks of inferred template counts. A later analysis computed generation probabilities with a VDJ recombination model fitted to out-of-frame rearrangements, and checked the results against IGoR. A later analysis scored TCR-TCR, TCR-HLA and TCR-CMV co-occurrence with hypergeometric tests, applying a repertoire-size bias correction to TCR pairs. To estimate false discovery rates, a later analysis permuted the HLA or CMV assignments 20 times. In a later analysis, co-occurring TCRs were grouped using DBSCAN, with TCRdist sequence similarity added in when clustering inside HLA-allele-positive subsets. Co-occurrence clustering excluded repertoires with fewer than 30,000 or more than 120,000 public chains, plus five with anomalous nucleotide sharing. TCRdb took this table from immuneACCESS and kept in-frame rearrangements with V and J called. Such tables lack part of the clones; where checked against another copy, unresolved V genes explain under half of the gap, and the rest is unexplained. That table supplies the V and J calls and clone size; D and trimming were determined from the DNA. This sample is represented by some 94,000 clones; over 65% of them were singletons. Together, the top ten hold 3% to 3.5% of the sample.

The sequencing sample was made of PBMCs. The TCR comes from a man aged 40-49 years in good health and CMV-seronegative. The sequence joins TRBV10-1 to TRBJ2-7, with 7 junctional bases fitting TRBD1. The nucleotide sequence reads as follows: TGCGCCAGCAGTGATGAGGGGGCCCCCTACGAGCAGTACTTC. Translation gives CASSDEGAPYEQYF.